The TCR beta chain described here comes from a study of cytomegalovirus exposure and HLA in healthy donors. Findings of the study overall: Cytomegalovirus association was listed for 164 TCR beta chains. The study found most TCR sequences rare, yet found some public TCRs in many donors. It was likely that a cluster of highly shared sequence variants was a sequencing artifact. In vitro experiments confirmed that three CMV-associated chains were specific for CMV antigens.

Amplification used 60 Vbeta primers and 13 Jbeta primers. Some clones are missing from TCRdb's copy, which holds only in-frame ones; the method was immunoSEQ multiplex PCR. The repertoire holds about 120,000 clones, with roughly four fifths as singletons. Germline CDR1 reads LNHDA; CDR2 reads SQIVND (reference sequence). J gave up 5 bases and V 8 bases, and 8 bases lay outside the gene matches. This CDR3 spans 14 amino acids. Worth noting for this clone: The antigen is not known.

The sample comprised PBMCs. The receptor was derived from a woman younger than 35 in good health and CMV-seronegative. The rearrangement links TRBV19 to TRBJ1-5, with 8 bases matching TRBD1. CDR3 protein: CASSGGAGDQPQHF. In DNA form, the CDR3 reads TGTGCCAGTTCAGGGGGCGCGGGGGATCAGCCCCAGCATTTT.